This T cell receptor (beta chain) was recovered during a study of blood T cell repertoires in COVID-19. Original analysis: From reference gene primer amplification, estimates of nucleated cell counts were derived. Assay used: immunoSEQ multiplex PCR; TCRdb lists only in-frame clones, some missing. From that table come the V and J calls and clone size; the DNA was used to work out D and trimming. The data hold approximately 280,000 clones, with around 90% observed a single time. V dropped 2 bases and J dropped 12 bases, with 14 bases sitting between them. The CDR3 has 12 residues. CDR1 SGHDT and CDR2 YYEEEE come from the germline V gene. This clone was observed a single time.

This chain joins TRBV5-6 and TRBJ2-5, with D possibly matching TRBD1 (5 bases). Sequencing was done on a sample of peripheral blood. This receptor was obtained from a woman in her 30s with COVID-19, enrolled during active disease. This CDR3 reads CASSFYRTLEYF. The CDR3 DNA reads TGTGCCAGCAGCTTTTACAGGACCCTAGAGTACTTC.